Described below is a single TCR beta chain sequence and its context. Its target is not known. Here immunoSEQ multiplex PCR was the method, and the copy in TCRdb shows in-frame clones only, minus some. Counted here are approximately 150,000 clones, about 92% occurring once; the ten biggest clones make up 2.5% to 3%. These data originate in a study of T cell responses to AZD1222 COVID-19 vaccine. About the study: Timing groups of about 4 and about 12 weeks for second doses were pooled. Study-wide results and caveats: Among spike-specific TCRs, nearly half reportedly target unmutated variant regions.

This clonotype originated in an adult in good health. The input for sequencing was peripheral blood, taken on day 0 of AZD1222 vaccination.

The CDR3 spells CASSGTTGYGYTF. The CDR3 DNA reads as TGTGCCAGCAGCGGAACGACAGGCTATGGCTACACCTTC. The J gene is TRBJ1-2, the V gene TRBV7-9, with a tentative D call TRBD1 (6 bases). V lost 5 bases to trimming and J lost 4 bases, with 11 bases between them. Germline V gene data show CDR1 as SEHNR and CDR2 as FQNEAQ (reference sequence). CDR3 length: 13 amino acids.